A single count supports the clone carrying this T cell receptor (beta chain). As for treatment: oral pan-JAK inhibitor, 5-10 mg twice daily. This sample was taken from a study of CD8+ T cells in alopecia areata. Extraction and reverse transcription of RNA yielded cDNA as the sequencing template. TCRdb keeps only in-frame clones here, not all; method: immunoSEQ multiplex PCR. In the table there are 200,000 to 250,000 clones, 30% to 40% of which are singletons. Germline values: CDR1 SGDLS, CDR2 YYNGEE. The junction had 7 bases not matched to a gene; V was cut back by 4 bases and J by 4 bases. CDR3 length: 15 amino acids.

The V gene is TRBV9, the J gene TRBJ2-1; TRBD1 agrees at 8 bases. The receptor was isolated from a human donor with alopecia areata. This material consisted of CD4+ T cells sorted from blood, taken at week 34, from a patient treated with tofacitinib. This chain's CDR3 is CASSQGGQDYNEQFF. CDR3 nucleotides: TGTGCCAGCAGCCAGGGGGGACAGGATTACAATGAGCAGTTCTTC.